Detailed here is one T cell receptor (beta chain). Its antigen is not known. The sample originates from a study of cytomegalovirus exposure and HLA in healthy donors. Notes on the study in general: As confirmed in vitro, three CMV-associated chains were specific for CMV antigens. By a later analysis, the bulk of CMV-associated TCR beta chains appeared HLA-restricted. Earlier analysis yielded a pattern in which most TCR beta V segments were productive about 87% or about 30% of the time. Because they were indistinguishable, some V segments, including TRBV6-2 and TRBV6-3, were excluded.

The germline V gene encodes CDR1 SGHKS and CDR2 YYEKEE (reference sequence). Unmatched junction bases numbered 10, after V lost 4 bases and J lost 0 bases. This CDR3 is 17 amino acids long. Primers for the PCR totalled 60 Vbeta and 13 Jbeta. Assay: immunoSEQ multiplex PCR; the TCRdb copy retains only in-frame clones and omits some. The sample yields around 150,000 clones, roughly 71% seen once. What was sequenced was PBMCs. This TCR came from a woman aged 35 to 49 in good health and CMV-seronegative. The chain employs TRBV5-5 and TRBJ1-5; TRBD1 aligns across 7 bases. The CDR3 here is CASSPQGGTLSNQPQHF. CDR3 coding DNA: TGTGCCAGCAGCCCGCAAGGGGGCACCCTTAGCAATCAGCCCCAGCATTTT.